This T cell receptor beta chain was obtained from a study of patients and donors after allogeneic stem cell transplantation. Germline assignment: CDR1 LGHNA and CDR2 YSLEER. V was clipped by 1 base and J by 9 bases, with 16 bases between them. The CDR3 has 16 amino acids. TCRdb reanalysed the RT-PCR reads using MiXCR and keeps one entry per CDR3 protein. The table shows around 17,000 distinct CDR3 sequences, with around a quarter occurring only once. This clonotype came up many times. The receptor comes from a human donor who was either an allogeneic HSCT recipient or a stem cell or donor lymphocyte infusion donor (not recorded which). It is not recorded whose cells these are; they may come from a transplant donor. Sequenced sample: blood, either unsorted or a sorted T cell fraction (not recorded which). The rearrangement joins TRBV4-3 to TRBJ1-6; TRBD1 is a possible D gene (6 bases). CDR3: CASSQGPPGDSSPLHF. CDR3 in DNA: TGCGCCAGCAGCCAAGGCCCCCCAGGGGATAGTTCACCCCTCCACTTT.